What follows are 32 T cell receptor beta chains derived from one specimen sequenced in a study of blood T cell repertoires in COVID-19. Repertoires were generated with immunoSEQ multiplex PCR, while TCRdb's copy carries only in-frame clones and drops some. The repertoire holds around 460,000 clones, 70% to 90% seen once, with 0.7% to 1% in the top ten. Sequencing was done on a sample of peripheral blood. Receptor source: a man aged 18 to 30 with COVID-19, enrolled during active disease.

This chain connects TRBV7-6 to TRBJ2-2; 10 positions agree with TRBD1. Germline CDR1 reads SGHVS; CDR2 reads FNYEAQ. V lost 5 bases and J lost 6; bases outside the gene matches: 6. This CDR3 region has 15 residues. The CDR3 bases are TGTGCCAGCAGCCCGCCGGGACAGGGGTCCGGGGAGCTGTTTTTT. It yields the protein CASSPPGQGSGELFF.

The CDR3 loop is CASSLASLGTGMNEQFF. The CDR3 region has the DNA TGTGCCAGCAGCTTAGCGAGTTTGGGGACTGGGATGAATGAGCAGTTCTTC. The rearrangement uses TRBV7-9 and TRBJ2-1, with a weak D call TRBD2 (6 bases). The CDR3 loop spans 17 amino acids. CDR1 and CDR2 from the germline V gene are SEHNR and FQNEAQ (reference sequence). V shed 0 bases and J shed 7 bases, with 19 bases lying between them. The full variable domain, its missing parts supplied by reference TRBV7-9 and TRBJ2-1, is DTGVSQNPRHKITKRGQNVTFRCDPISEHNRLYWYRQTLGQGPEFLTYFQNEAQLEKSRLLSDRFSAERPKGSFSTLEIQRTEQGDSAMYLCASSLASLGTGMNEQFFGPGTRLTVL.

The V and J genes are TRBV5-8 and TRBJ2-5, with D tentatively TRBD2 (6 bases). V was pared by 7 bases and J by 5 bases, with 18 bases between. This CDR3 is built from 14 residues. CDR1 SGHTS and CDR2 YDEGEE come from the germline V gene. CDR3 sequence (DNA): TGTGCCAGCGCCAAGGACGGGGGTGGTGAGACCCAGTACTTC. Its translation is CASAKDGGGETQYF. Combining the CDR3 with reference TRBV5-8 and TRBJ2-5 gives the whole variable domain EAGVTQSPTHLIKTRGQQATLRCSPISGHTSVYWYQQALGLGLQFLLWYDEGEERNRGNFPPRFSGRQFPNYSSELNVNALELEDSALYLCASAKDGGGETQYFGPGTRLLVL.

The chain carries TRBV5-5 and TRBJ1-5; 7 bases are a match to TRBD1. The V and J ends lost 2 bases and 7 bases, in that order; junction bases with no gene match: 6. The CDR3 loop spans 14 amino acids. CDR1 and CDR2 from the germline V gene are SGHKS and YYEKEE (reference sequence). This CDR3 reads CASSFDRERQPQHF. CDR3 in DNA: TGTGCCAGCAGCTTTGACAGGGAGCGGCAGCCCCAGCATTTT. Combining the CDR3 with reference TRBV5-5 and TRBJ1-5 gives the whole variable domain DAGVTQSPTHLIKTRGQQVTLRCSPISGHKSVSWYQQVLGQGPQFIFQYYEKEERGRGNFPDRFSARQFPNYSSELNVNALLLGDSALYLCASSFDRERQPQHFGDGTRLSIL.

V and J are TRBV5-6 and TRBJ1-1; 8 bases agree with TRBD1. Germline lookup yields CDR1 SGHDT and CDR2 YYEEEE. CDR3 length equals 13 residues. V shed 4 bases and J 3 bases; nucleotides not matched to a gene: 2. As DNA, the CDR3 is TGTGCCAGCAGCGCAGGGGGCTACACTGAAGCTTTCTTT. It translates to CASSAGGYTEAFF.

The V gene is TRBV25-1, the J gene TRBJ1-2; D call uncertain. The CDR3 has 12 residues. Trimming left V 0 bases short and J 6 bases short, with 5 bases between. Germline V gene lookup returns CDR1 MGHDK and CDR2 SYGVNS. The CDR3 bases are TGTGCCAGCAGTGAATATTCCGATGGCTACACCTTC. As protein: CASSEYSDGYTF.

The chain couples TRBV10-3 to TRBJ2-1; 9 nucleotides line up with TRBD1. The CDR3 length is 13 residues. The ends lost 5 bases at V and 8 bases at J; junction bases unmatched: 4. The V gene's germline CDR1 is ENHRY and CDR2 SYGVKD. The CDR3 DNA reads TGTGCCATCAGTAGGGACAGGGAGTATGAGCAGTTCTTC. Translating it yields CAISRDREYEQFF.

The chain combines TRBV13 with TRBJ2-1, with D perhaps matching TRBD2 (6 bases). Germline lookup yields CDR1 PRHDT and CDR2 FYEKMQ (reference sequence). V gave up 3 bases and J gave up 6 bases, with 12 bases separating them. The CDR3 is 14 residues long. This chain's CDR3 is CASSLGTSPNEQFF. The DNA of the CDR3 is TGTGCCAGCAGCTTGGGAACTAGCCCCAATGAGCAGTTCTTC.

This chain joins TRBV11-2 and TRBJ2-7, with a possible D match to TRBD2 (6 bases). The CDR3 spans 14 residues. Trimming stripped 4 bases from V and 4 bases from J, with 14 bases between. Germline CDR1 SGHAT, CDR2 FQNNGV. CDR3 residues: CASSYGSGVYEQYF. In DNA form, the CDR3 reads TGTGCCAGCAGCTACGGTTCGGGGGTATACGAGCAGTACTTC.

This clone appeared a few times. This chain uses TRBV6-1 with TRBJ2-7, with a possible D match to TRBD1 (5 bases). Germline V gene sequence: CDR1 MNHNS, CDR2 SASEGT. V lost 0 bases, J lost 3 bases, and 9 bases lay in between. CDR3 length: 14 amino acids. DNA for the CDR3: TGTGCCAGCAGTGAAGCGTGGGGCCGCTACGAGCAGTACTTC. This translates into CASSEAWGRYEQYF.

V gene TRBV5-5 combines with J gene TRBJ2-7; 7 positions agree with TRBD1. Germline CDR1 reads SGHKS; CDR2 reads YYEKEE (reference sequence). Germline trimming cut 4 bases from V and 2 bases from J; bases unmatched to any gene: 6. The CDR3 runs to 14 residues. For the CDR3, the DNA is TGTGCCAGCAGCCCCCGGGGACAGCCCTACGAGCAGTACTTC. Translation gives CASSPRGQPYEQYF.

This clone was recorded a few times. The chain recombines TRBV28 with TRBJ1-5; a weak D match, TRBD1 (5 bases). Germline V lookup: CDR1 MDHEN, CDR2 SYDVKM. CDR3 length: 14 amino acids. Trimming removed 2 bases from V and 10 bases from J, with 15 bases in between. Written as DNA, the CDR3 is TGTGCCAGCAGTTTACAGCAGGGCTTTGGACCCCAGCATTTT. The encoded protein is CASSLQQGFGPQHF. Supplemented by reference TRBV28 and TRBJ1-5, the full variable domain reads DVKVTQSSRYLVKRTGEKVFLECVQDMDHENMFWYRQDPGLGLRLIYFSYDVKMKEKGDIPEGYSVSREKKERFSLILESASTNQTSMYLCASSLQQGFGPQHFGDGTRLSIL.

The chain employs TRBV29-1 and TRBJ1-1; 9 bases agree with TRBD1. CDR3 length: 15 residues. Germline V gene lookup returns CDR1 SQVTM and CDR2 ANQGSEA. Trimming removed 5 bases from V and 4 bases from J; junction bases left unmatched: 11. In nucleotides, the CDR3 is TGCAGCGTTTACACCGGGACAGGGATGAGCACTGAAGCTTTCTTT. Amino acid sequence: CSVYTGTGMSTEAFF.

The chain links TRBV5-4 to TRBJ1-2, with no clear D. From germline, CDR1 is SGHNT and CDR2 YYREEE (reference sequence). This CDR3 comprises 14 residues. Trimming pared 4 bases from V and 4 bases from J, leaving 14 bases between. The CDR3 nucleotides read TGTGCCAGCAGCCGGGCCGAAGAGGGCTATGGCTACACCTTC. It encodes CASSRAEEGYGYTF.

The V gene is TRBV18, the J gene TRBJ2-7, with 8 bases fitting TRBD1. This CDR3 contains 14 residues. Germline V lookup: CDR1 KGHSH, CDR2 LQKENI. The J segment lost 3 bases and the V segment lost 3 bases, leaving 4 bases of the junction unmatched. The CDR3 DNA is TGTGCCAGCTCACCGCAGACAGGGGACTACGAGCAGTACTTC. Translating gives CASSPQTGDYEQYF.

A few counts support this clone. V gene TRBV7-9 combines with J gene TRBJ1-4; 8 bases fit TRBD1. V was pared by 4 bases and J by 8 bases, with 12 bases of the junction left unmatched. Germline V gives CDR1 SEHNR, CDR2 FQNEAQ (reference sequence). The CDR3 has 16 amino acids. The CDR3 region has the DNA TGTGCCAGCAGCTCAGGGCTTCAGGGGGCAGGCGAAAAACTGTTTTTT. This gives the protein CASSSGLQGAGEKLFF.

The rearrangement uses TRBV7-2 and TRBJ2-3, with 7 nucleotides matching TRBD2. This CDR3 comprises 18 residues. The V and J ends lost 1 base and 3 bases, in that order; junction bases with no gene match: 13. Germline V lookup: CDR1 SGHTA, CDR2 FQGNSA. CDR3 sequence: CASSLVWLAGDWTDTQYF. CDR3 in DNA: TGTGCCAGCAGCTTAGTTTGGCTCGCGGGAGACTGGACAGATACGCAGTATTTT.

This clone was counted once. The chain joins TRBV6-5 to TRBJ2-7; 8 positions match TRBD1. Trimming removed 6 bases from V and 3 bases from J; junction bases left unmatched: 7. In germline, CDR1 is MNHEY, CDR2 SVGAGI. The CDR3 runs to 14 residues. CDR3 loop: CASSARDRNYEQYF. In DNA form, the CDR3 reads TGTGCCAGCAGCGCCCGGGACAGGAACTACGAGCAGTACTTC.

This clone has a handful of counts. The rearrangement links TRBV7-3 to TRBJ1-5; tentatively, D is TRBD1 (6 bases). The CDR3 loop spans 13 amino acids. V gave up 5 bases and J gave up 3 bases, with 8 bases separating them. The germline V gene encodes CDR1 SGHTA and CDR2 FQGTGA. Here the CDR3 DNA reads TGTGCCAGCAGCCAGGGGTCCAATCAGCCCCAGCATTTT. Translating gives CASSQGSNQPQHF.

This CDR3 reads CASSYGYRGNTDGYTF. Written as DNA, the CDR3 is TGTGCCAGCAGTTACGGTTACAGGGGCAATACGGATGGCTACACCTTC. The V and J genes are TRBV6-5 and TRBJ1-2; 7 nucleotides agree with TRBD1. The CDR3 has 16 amino acids. V lost 2 bases and J lost 6; bases outside the gene matches: 12. CDR1 and CDR2 from the germline V gene are MNHEY and SVGAGI.

The CDR3 sequence is CASRDQGLGNDEQYF. In DNA, the CDR3 is TGTGCCAGCAGAGATCAGGGCCTTGGGAACGACGAGCAGTACTTC. The rearrangement joins TRBV2 to TRBJ2-7; D perhaps matches TRBD1 (5 bases). Trimming removed 6 bases at V and 5 bases at J, with 20 bases between. CDR3 length equals 15 residues. The germline gives CDR1 SNHLY, CDR2 FYNNEI.

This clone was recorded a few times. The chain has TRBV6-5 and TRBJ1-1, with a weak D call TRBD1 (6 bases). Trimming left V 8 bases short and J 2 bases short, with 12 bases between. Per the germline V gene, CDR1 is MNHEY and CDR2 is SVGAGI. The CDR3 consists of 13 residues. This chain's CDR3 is CASLRQANTEAFF. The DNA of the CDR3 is TGTGCCAGCCTCAGACAGGCTAACACTGAAGCTTTCTTT.

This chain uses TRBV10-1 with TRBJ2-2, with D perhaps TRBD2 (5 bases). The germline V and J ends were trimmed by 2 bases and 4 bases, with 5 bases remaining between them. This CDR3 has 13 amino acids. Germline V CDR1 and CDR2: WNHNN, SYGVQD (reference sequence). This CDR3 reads CASSEGGTGELFF. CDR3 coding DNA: TGCGCCAGCAGTGAGGGAGGCACCGGGGAGCTGTTTTTT.

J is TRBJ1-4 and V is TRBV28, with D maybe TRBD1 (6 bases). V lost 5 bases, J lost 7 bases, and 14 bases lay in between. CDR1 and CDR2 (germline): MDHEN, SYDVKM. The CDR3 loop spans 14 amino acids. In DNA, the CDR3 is TGTGCCAGCAGTCATGGAGGGGGGGGTGAAAAACTGTTTTTT. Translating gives CASSHGGGGEKLFF.

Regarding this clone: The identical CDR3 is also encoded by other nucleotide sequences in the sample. The CDR3 nucleotides are TGCGCCAGCAGCCAGGGACAGGGAGGGACTGAAGCTTTCTTT. This translates into CASSQGQGGTEAFF. The genes are TRBV5-1 and TRBJ1-1, with 9 bases matching TRBD1. Trimming took 4 bases from V and 5 from J; bases not matched to a gene: 6. Germline loops: CDR1 SGHRS, CDR2 YFSETQ. The length of the CDR3 is 14 residues. The whole variable domain, filled in from reference TRBV5-1 and TRBJ1-1, reads KAGVTQTPRYLIKTRGQQVTLSCSPISGHRSVSWYQQTPGQGLQFLFEYFSETQRNKGNFPGRFSGRQFSNSRSEMNVSTLELGDSALYLCASSQGQGGTEAFFGQGTRLTVV.

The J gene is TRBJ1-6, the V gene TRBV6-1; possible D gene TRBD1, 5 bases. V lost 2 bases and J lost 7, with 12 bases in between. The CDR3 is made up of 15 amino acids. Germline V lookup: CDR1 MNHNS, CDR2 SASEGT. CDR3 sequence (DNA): TGTGCCAGCAGTGAAATCCAGGGTGGGAATTCACCCCTCCACTTT. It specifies CASSEIQGGNSPLHF.

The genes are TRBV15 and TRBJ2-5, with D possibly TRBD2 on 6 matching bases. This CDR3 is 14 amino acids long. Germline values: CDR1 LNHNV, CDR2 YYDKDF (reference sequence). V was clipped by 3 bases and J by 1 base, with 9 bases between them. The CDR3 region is CATSSPGGQETQYF. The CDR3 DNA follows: TGTGCCACCAGCAGTCCCGGGGGCCAAGAGACCCAGTACTTC.

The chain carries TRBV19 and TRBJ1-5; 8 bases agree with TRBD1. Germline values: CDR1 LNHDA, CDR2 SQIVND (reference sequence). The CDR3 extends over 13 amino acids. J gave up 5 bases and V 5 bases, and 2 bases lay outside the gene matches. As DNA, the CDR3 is TGTGCCAGTAGTGACAGGGGCTATCAGCCCCAGCATTTT. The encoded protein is CASSDRGYQPQHF.

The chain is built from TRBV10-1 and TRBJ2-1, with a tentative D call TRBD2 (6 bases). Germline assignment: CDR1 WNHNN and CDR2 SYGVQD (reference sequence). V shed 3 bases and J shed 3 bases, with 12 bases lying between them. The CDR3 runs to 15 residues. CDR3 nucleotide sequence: TGCGCCAGCAGTGATGTGGAGGGCGGCTACAATGAGCAGTTCTTC. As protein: CASSDVEGGYNEQFF.

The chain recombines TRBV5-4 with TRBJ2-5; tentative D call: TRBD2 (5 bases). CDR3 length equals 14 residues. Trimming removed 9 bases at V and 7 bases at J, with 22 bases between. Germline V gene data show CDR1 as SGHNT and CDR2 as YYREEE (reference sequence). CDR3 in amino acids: CATKPTGGIGTQYF. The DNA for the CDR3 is TGTGCCACCAAGCCGACCGGAGGAATCGGGACCCAGTACTTC.

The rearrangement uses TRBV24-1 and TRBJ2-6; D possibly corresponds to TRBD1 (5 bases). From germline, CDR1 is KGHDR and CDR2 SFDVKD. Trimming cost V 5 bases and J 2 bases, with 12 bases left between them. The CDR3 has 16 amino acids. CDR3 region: CATSGAGSTGANVLTF. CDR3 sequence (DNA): TGTGCCACCAGTGGCGCAGGGTCCACTGGGGCCAACGTCCTGACTTTC.

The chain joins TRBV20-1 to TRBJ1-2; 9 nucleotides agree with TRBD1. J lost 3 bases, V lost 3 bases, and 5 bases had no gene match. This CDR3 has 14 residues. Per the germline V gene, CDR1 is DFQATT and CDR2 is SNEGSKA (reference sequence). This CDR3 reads CSASPTGGDYGYTF. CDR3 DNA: TGCAGTGCTAGTCCTACAGGGGGCGACTATGGCTACACCTTC.